This T cell receptor beta chain was captured by sequencing in a study of T cell clonotyping in hematopoietic cell transplantation. Study observations and caveats: Recipient TCR diversity dropped after transplant; expanded clonotypes rose from day 30 to 180. CD4 and CD8 repertoire contributions could not be separated without sorting. Higher Inverse Simpson Index values in graft donor and pretransplant recipient predicted broader posttransplant TCR diversity.

As concerns this clone: Its antigen is still unknown.

The repertoire was sequenced with immunoSEQ multiplex PCR; TCRdb's copy has only in-frame clones and lacks some. The top ten hold about 0.8% of the sample, which has tens of thousands of clones, roughly 94% seen once. Trimming left V 8 bases short and J 2 bases short, with 9 bases between. CDR1 and CDR2 (germline): SGHVS, FNYEAQ. The CDR3 extends over 12 amino acids. The V gene is TRBV7-6, the J gene TRBJ2-5; D not resolved. The sequence was collected from a woman between 50 and 59 years old in good health. Some clones in this sample may be carry-over from other donors' samples. The sample comprised peripheral blood mononuclear cells. For the CDR3, the DNA is TGTGCCAGCGGAGTGGATCAAGAGACCCAGTACTTC. Encoded protein: CASGVDQETQYF.